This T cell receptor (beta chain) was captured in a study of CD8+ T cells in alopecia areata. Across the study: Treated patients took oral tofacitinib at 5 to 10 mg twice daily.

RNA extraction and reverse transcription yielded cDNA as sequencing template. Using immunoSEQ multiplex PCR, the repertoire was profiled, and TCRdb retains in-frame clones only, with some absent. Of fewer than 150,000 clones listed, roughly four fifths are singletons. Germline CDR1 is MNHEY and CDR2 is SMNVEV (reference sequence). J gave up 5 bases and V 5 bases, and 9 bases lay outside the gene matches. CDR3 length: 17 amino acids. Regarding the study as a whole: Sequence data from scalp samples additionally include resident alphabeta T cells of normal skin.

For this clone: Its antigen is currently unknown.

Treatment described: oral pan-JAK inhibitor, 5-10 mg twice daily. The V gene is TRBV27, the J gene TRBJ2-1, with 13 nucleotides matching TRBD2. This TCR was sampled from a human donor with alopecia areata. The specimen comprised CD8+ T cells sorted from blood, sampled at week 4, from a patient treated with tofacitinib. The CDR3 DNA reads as TGTGCCAGCAGTCCTATACTAGCGGGGGGGCCTAACAATGAGCAGTTCTTC. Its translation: CASSPILAGGPNNEQFF.